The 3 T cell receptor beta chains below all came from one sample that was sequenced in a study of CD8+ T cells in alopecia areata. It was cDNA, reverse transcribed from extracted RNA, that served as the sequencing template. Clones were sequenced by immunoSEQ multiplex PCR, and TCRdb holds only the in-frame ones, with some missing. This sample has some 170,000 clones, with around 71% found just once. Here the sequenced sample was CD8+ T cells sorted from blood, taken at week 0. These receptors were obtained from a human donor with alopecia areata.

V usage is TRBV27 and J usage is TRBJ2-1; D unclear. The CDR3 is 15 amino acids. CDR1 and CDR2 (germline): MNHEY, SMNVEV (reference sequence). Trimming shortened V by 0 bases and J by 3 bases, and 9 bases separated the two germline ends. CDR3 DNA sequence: TGTGCCAGCAGTTTATCGATCCCCGACTACAATGAGCAGTTCTTC. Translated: CASSLSIPDYNEQFF.

The CDR3 DNA follows: TGTGCCAGCAGTCCTACAAGGGGCTATAGCAATCAGCCCCAGCATTTT. Translation: CASSPTRGYSNQPQHF. J is TRBJ1-5 and V is TRBV2; a weak D match, TRBD1 (5 bases). V gave up 5 bases and J gave up 0 bases, with 14 bases separating them. The CDR3 has 16 residues. CDR1 is SNHLY and CDR2 is FYNNEI in the germline V gene. Supplemented by reference TRBV2 and TRBJ1-5, the full variable domain reads EPEVTQTPSHQVTQMGQEVILRCVPISNHLYFYWYRQILGQKVEFLVSFYNNEISEKSEIFDDQFSVERPDGSNFTLKIRSTKLEDSAMYFCASSPTRGYSNQPQHFGDGTRLSIL.

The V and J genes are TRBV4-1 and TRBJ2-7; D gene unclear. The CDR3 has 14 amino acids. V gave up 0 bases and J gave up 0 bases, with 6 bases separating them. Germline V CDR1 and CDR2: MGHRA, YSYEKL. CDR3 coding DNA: TGCGCCAGCAGCCAAGATCAGACCTCCTACGAGCAGTACTTC. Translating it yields CASSQDQTSYEQYF.